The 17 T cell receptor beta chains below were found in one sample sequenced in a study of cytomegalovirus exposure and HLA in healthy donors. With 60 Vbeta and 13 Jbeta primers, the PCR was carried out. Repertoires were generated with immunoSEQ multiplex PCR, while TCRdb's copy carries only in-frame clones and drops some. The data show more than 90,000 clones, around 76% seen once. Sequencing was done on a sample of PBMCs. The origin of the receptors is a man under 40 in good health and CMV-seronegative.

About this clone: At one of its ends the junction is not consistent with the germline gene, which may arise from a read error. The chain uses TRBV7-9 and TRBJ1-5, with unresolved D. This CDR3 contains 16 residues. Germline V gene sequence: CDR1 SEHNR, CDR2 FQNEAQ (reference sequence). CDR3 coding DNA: TGTGCCAGCAGCTTAGGTAGGGTCGGGAGCAGTCAGCCCCAGCATTTT. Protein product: CASSLGRVGSSQPQHF.

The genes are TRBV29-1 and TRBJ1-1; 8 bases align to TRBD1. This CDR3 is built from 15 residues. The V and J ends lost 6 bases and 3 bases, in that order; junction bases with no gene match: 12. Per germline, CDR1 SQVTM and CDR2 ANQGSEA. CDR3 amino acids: CSVQYPGQVYTEAFF. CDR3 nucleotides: TGCAGCGTCCAATACCCGGGACAGGTCTACACTGAAGCTTTCTTT.

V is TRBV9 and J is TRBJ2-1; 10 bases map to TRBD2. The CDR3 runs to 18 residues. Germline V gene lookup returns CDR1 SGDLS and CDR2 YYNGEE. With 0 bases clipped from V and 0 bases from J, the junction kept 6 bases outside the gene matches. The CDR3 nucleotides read TGTGCCAGCAGCGTAGTTCGAAGCGGGGGGGGCTCCTACAATGAGCAGTTCTTC. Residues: CASSVVRSGGGSYNEQFF.

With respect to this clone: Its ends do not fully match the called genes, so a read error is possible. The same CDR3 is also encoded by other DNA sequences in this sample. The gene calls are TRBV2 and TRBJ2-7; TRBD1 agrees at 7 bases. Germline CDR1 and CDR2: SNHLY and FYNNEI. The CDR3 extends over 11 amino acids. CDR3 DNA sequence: TGTGCCAGCAGCACAGACAGGGAGCAGTATTTC. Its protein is CASSTDREQYF.

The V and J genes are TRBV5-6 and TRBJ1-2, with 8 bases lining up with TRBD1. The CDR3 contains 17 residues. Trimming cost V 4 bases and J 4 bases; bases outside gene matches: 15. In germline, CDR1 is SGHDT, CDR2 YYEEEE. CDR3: CASSLAASRGPAYGYTF. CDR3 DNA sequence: TGTGCCAGCAGCCTGGCGGCTTCCAGGGGGCCAGCCTATGGCTACACCTTC.

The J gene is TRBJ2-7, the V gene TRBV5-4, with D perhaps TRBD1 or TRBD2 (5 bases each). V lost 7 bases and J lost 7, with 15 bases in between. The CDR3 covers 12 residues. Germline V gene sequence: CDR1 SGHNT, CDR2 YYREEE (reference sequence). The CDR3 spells CASGTDGREQYV. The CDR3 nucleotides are TGTGCCAGCGGGACCGATGGCCGGGAGCAGTACGTC.

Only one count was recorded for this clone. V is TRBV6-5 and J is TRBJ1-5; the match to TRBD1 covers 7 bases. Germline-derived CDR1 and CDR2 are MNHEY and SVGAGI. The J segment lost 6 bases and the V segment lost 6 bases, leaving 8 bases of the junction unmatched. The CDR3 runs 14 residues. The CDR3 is CASSIRQGSQPQHF. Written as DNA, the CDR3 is TGTGCCAGCAGCATCCGACAGGGAAGTCAGCCCCAGCATTTT.

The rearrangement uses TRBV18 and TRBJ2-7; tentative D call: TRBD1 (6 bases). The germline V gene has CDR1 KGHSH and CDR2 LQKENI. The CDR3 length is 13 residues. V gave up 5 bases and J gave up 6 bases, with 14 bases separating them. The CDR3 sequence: CASSTTQGSEQYV. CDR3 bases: TGTGCCAGCTCAACCACACAGGGTTCCGAGCAGTACGTC.

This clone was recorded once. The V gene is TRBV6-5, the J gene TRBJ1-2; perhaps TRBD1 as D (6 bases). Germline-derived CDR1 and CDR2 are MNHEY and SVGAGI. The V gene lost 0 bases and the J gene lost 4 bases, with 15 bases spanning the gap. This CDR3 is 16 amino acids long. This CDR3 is CASSYSKGTGFYGYTF. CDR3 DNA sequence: TGTGCCAGCAGTTACTCGAAGGGCACAGGGTTCTATGGCTACACCTTC.

The DNA for the CDR3 is TGTGCCAGCAGCCCTACCAGCGGGGCCTACAATGAGCAGTTCTTC. This translates into CASSPTSGAYNEQFF. The rearrangement uses TRBV11-3 and TRBJ2-1; TRBD2 agrees at 7 bases. V gave up 5 bases and J gave up 2 bases; unmatched junction bases: 6. The CDR3 runs to 15 residues. In germline, CDR1 is SGHNT, CDR2 YENEEA.

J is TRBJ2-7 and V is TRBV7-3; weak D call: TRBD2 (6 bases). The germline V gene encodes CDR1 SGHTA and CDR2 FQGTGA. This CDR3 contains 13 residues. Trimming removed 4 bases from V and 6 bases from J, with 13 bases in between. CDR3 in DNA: TGTGCCAGCAGCTCCTTCCAGGAGGGCGAGCAGTACTTC. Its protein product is CASSSFQEGEQYF.

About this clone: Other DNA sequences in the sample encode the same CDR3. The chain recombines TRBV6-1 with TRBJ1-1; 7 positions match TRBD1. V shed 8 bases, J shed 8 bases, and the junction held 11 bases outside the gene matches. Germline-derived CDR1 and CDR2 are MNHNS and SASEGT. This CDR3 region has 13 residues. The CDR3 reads CASVTGMITEAFF. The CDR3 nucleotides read TGTGCCAGCGTGACAGGGATGATTACCGAAGCTTTCTTT.

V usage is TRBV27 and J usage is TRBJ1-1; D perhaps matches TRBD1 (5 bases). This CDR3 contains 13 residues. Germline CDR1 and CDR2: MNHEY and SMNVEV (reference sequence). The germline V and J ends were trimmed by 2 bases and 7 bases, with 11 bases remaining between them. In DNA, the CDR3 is TGTGCCAGCAGTTTAGCGGGGGGAGGTGAAGCTTTCTTT. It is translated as CASSLAGGGEAFF.

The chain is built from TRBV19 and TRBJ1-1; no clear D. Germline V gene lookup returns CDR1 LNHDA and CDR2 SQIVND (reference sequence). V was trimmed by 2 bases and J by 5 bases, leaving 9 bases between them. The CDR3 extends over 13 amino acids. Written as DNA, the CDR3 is TGTGCCAGTAGTATATGGGGAGAGACTGAAGCTTTCTTT. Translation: CASSIWGETEAFF.

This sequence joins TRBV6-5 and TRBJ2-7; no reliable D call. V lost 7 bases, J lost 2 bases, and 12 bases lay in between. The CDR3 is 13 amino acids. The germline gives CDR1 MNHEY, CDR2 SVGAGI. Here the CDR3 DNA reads TGTGCCAGCACCCGAGCAAGCCCCTACGAGCAGTACTTC. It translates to CASTRASPYEQYF.

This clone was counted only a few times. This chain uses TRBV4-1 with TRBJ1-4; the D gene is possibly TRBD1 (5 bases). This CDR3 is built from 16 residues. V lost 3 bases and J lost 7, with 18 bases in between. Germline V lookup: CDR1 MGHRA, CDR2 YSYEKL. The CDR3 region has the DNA TGCGCCAGCAGCCACCCGGAAGGGACTCACCTTGAAAAACTGTTTTTT. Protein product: CASSHPEGTHLEKLFF.

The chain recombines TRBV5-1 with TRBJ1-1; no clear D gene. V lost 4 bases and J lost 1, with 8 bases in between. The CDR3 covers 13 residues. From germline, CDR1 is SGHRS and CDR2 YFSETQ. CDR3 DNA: TGCGCCAGCAGCCCCAGGCAGAACACTGAAGCTTTCTTT. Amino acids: CASSPRQNTEAFF.